The 8 T cell receptor beta chains below all came from one sample that was sequenced in a study of tumor-infiltrating lymphocytes in primary liver carcinoma. The template, 500 ng total RNA, yielded TCR beta cDNA made with a constant-region primer. Slightly modified ARM-PCR with three nested multiplex PCR rounds yielded TCR beta libraries. TRBV1-TRBV30 forward primers and a C-beta reverse primer were used in the first two PCR rounds, which each ran for around 11 cycles. TCRdb ran MiXCR on the multiplex PCR reads and lists one entry per CDR3 protein. This table holds more than 150,000 distinct CDR3 sequences, 50% to 75% found once. Unsorted whole blood yielded blood RNA, and germline DNA was extracted as well. Sequencing was done on a sample of peripheral blood. The receptors were sampled from a man aged 35-49 years with primary liver carcinoma and hepatitis B virus infection.

The J gene is TRBJ1-5, the V gene TRBV6-5, with D possibly being TRBD1 (6 bases). The CDR3 has 14 amino acids. V was cut by 5 bases and J by 5 bases, with 13 bases left in between. Germline V gene lookup returns CDR1 MNHEY and CDR2 SVGAGI. CDR3 sequence: CASSTGTWDQPQHF. The CDR3 DNA reads TGTGCCAGCAGTACTGGGACATGGGATCAGCCCCAGCATTTT.

The chain is built from TRBV11-2 and TRBJ2-7; D uncertain. Per germline, CDR1 SGHAT and CDR2 FQNNGV. Trimming removed 3 bases at V and 5 bases at J, with 8 bases between. This CDR3 region has 12 residues. This CDR3 reads CASSLVAHEQYF. The DNA for the CDR3 is TGTGCCAGCAGCTTGGTGGCACACGAGCAGTACTTC. Drawing the rest from reference TRBV11-2 and TRBJ2-7, the complete variable domain is EAGVAQSPRYKIIEKRQSVAFWCNPISGHATLYWYQQILGQGPKLLIQFQNNGVVDDSQLPKDRFSAERLKGVDSTLKIQPAKLEDSAVYLCASSLVAHEQYFGPGTRLTVT.

The gene calls are TRBV6-1 and TRBJ1-5; D may be TRBD1 (6 bases). V dropped 3 bases and J dropped 10 bases, with 16 bases sitting between them. This CDR3 has 14 amino acids. CDR1 is MNHNS and CDR2 is SASEGT in the germline V gene. For the CDR3, the DNA is TGTGCCAGCAGTGATAGGCCAGGGGCAAGCCCCCAGCATTTT. Translation: CASSDRPGASPQHF.

The CDR3 region is CASSFTRQESGEQFF. The CDR3 DNA reads as TGCGCCAGCAGCTTCACGAGACAGGAAAGCGGTGAGCAGTTCTTC. This rearrangement joins TRBV4-1 to TRBJ2-1; tentative D call: TRBD1 (6 bases). Germline values: CDR1 MGHRA, CDR2 YSYEKL. Trimming shortened V by 5 bases and J by 9 bases, and 20 bases separated the two germline ends. CDR3 length: 15 residues.

Concerning this clonotype: A much larger clone differs by one base, so this may be a read error. The chain uses TRBV11-2 and TRBJ2-5; possibly TRBD2 for D (5 bases). In germline, CDR1 is SGHAT, CDR2 FQNNGV. The CDR3 is made up of 13 amino acids. Here the CDR3 DNA reads TGTGTCAGCACTCTGGGCGGGCAAGAGACCCTGTACTTC. Amino acid sequence: CVSTLGGQETLYF.

This clonotype came up a few times. The chain couples TRBV4-1 to TRBJ2-1; D unresolved. The CDR3 length is 13 residues. V was pared by 3 bases and J by 7 bases, with 10 bases between. CDR1 is MGHRA and CDR2 is YSYEKL in the germline V gene. Here the CDR3 DNA reads TGCGCCAGCAGCCATTCGGCCGTTAATGAGCAGTTCTTC. It translates to CASSHSAVNEQFF.

The rearrangement uses TRBV29-1 and TRBJ2-5, with D possibly matching TRBD2 (6 bases). Germline-derived CDR1 and CDR2 are SQVTM and ANQGSEA. V was trimmed by 8 bases and J by 5 bases, leaving 18 bases between them. This CDR3 comprises 13 residues. CDR3 residues: CSHGGPLGETQYF. The DNA of the CDR3 is TGCAGCCACGGGGGACCTCTTGGGGAGACCCAGTACTTC.

This clonotype was seen a few times. This chain joins TRBV4-2 and TRBJ2-1; 7 bases line up with TRBD2. With 0 bases clipped from V and 8 bases from J, the junction kept 10 bases outside the gene matches. Per germline, CDR1 LGHNA and CDR2 YNFKEQ. The length of the CDR3 is 16 residues. The CDR3 protein is CASSQDPLLSGHEQFF. In DNA form, the CDR3 reads TGTGCCAGCAGCCAAGATCCCTTACTTAGCGGGCATGAGCAGTTCTTC.